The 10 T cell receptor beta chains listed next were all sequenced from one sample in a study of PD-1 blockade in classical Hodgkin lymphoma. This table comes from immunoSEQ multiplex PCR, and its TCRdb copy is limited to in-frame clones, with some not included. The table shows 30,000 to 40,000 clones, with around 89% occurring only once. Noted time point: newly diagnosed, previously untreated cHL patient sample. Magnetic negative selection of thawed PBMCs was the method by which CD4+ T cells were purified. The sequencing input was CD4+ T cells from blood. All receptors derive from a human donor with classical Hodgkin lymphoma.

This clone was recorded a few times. The CDR3 is CAKTSGSDNEQFF. CDR3 bases: TGCGCCAAAACTAGCGGGAGTGACAATGAGCAGTTCTTC. This chain connects TRBV10-2 to TRBJ2-1; 11 bases match TRBD2. The germline V gene has CDR1 WSHSY and CDR2 SAAADI. The CDR3 consists of 13 residues. Germline trimming cut 10 bases from V and 5 bases from J; bases unmatched to any gene: 4.

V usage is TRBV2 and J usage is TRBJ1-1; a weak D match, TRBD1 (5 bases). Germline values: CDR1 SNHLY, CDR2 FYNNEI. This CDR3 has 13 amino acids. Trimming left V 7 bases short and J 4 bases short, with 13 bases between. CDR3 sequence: CASTQGEGTEAFF. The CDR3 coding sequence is TGTGCCAGCACGCAAGGGGAGGGCACTGAAGCTTTCTTT. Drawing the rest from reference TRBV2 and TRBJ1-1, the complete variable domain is EPEVTQTPSHQVTQMGQEVILRCVPISNHLYFYWYRQILGQKVEFLVSFYNNEISEKSEIFDDQFSVERPDGSNFTLKIRSTKLEDSAMYFCASTQGEGTEAFFGQGTRLTVV.

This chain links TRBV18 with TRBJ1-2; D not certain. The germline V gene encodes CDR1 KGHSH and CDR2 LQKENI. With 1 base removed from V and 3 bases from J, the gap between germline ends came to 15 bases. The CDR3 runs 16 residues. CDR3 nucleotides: TGTGCCAGCTCACCACTTTCCGGCGACGGGTACTATGGCTACACCTTC. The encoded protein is CASSPLSGDGYYGYTF.

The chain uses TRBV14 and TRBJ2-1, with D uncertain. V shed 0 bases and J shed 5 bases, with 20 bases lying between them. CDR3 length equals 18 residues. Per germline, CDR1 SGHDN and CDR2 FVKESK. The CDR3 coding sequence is TGTGCCAGCAGCCAAGAGCCCCCGGGTAGCTCCGGTGACAATGAGCAGTTCTTC. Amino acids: CASSQEPPGSSGDNEQFF. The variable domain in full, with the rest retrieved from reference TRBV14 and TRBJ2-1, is EAGVTQFPSHSVIEKGQTVTLRCDPISGHDNLYWYRRVMGKEIKFLLHFVKESKQDESGMPNNRFLAERTGGTYSTLKVQPAELEDSGVYFCASSQEPPGSSGDNEQFFGPGTRLTVL.

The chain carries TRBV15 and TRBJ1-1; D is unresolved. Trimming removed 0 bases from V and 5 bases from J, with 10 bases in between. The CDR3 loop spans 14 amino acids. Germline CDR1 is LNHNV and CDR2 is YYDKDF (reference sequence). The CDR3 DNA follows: TGTGCCACCAGCAGAGACCCGGTGTCGACTGAAGCTTTCTTT. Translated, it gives CATSRDPVSTEAFF.

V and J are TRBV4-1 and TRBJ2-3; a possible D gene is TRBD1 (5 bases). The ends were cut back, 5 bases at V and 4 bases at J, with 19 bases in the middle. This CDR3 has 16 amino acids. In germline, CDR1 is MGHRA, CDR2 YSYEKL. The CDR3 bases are TGCGCCAGCAGCTCACTCCAGGAAAAAGGGGCAGATACGCAGTATTTT. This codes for CASSSLQEKGADTQYF.

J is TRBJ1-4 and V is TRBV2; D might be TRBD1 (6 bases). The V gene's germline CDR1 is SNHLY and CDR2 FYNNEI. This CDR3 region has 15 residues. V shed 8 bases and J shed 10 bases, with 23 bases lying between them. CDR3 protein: CASSSPGGARGKLFF. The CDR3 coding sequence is TGTGCCAGCTCAAGCCCGGGGGGGGCTCGGGGAAAACTGTTTTTT.

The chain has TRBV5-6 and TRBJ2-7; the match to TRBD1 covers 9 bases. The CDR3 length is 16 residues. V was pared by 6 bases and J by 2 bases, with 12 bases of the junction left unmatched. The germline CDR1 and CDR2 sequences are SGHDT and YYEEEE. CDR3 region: CASTYPGTGQAYEQYF. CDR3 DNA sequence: TGTGCCAGCACCTACCCAGGGACAGGGCAGGCCTACGAGCAGTACTTC.

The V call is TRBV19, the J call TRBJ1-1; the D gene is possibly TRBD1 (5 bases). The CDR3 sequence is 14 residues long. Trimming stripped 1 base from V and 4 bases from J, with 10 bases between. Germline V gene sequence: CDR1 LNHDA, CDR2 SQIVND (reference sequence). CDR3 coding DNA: TGTGCCAGTAGTATAGCCCCGACAGTCACTGAAGCTTTCTTT. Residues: CASSIAPTVTEAFF.

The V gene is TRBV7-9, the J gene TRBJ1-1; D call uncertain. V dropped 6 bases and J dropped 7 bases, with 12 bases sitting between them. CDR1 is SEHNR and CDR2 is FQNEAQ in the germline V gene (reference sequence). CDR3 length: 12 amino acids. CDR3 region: CASSRIGYEAFF. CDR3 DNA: TGTGCCAGCAGTCGAATAGGTTATGAAGCTTTCTTT.